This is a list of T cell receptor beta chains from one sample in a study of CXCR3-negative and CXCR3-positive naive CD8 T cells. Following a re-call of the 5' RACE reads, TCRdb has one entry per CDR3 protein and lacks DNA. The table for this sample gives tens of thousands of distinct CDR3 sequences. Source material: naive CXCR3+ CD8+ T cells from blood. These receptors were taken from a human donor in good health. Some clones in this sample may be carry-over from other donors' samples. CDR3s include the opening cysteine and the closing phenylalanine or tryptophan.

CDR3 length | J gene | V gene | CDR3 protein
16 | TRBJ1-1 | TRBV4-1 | CASSQVAQGLNTEAFF
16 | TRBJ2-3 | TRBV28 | CASSTPGGGPTDTQYF
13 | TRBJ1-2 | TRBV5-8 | CASSPVGNYGYTF
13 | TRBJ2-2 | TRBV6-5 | CASSAGGLGELFF
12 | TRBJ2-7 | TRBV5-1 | CASSLAGDEQYF
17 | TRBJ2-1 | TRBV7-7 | CASSSDEYGSSYNEQFF
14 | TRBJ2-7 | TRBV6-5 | CASSYSRTGYEQYF
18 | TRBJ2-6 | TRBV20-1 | CSAKPLSEGGSGANVLTF
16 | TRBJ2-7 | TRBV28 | CASSLESAGESYEQYF
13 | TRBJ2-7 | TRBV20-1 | CSARERDPYEQYF
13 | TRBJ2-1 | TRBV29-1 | CSASIPDHNEQFF
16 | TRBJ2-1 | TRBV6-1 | CASRKLAEGPYNEQFF
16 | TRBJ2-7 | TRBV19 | CASRDSGLAAPYEQYF
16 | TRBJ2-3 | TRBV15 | CATSRLAGANTDTQYF
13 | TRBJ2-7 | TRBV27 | CASSLRFPYEQYF
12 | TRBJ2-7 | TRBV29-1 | CSVPGEAYEQYF
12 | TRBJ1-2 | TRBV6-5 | CASSPTGVGYTF
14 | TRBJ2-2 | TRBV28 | CASSGLDSTGELFF
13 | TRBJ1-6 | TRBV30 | CAWSMDDVSPLHF
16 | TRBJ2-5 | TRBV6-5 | CASSYSGLAGEETQYF
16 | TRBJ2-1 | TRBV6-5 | CASSYSIRGLFNEQFF
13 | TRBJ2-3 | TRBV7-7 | CASSDGRTDTQYF
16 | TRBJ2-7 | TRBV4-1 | CASSQRFTEGTYEQYF